Shown below are 28 T cell receptor beta chains from a single sample sequenced in a study of T cell changes during pregnancy in multiple sclerosis. Some clones are missing from TCRdb's copy, which holds only in-frame ones; the method was immunoSEQ multiplex PCR. The sample includes about 41,000 clones, 94% of them seen just once. Sequenced material: CD8+ T cells from peripheral blood mononuclear cells, taken in the third trimester of pregnancy. All receptors come from a female donor with multiple sclerosis, enrolled in a pregnancy study.

The chain recombines TRBV5-1 with TRBJ2-7; D possibly corresponds to TRBD2 (6 bases). Per germline, CDR1 SGHRS and CDR2 YFSETQ. This CDR3 has 12 residues. The V end was cut by 0 bases, the J end by 7 bases, with 8 bases between. CDR3 residues: CASSLEGREQYF. The CDR3 nucleotides are TGCGCCAGCAGCTTGGAAGGGAGGGAGCAGTACTTC.

To note about this clone: The junction and the germline gene differ at one end; a read error may be behind it. The V and J genes are TRBV7-9 and TRBJ2-4, with a weak D call TRBD1 (5 bases). The CDR3 loop spans 12 amino acids. Germline CDR1 and CDR2: SEHNR and FQNEAQ (reference sequence). CDR3 nucleotides: TGTTCCAGCAGCTTCAGGGAAAACATTCAGTACTTC. Translated, it gives CSSSFRENIQYF.

This clone was picked up a small number of times. The J gene is TRBJ2-3, the V gene TRBV5-1, with 8 bases lining up with TRBD2. The germline CDR1 and CDR2 sequences are SGHRS and YFSETQ. J lost 1 base, V lost 4 bases, and 8 bases had no gene match. The CDR3 has 16 amino acids. CDR3 sequence (DNA): TGCGCCAGCAGCCCCGGACTAGCTGGTCGCACAGATACGCAGTATTTT. Translation: CASSPGLAGRTDTQYF.

This clone has more than one count but fewer than ten. The rearrangement uses TRBV29-1 and TRBJ2-1, with a possible D match to TRBD2 (6 bases). The CDR3 spans 16 residues. The V and J ends lost 7 bases and 4 bases respectively, with 23 bases between them. Germline-derived CDR1 and CDR2 are SQVTM and ANQGSEA. The CDR3 region is CSDPGTDPFLYNEQFF. CDR3 coding DNA: TGCAGCGACCCCGGGACTGACCCTTTCTTGTACAATGAGCAGTTCTTC.

This chain links TRBV28 with TRBJ1-1; TRBD1 matches at 7 bases. CDR1 is MDHEN and CDR2 is SYDVKM in the germline V gene. The CDR3 runs to 19 residues. The V segment lost 3 bases and the J segment 1 base; nucleotides outside the gene matches: 17. The CDR3 DNA reads TGTGCCAGCAGTTTCCTCACGGCTAGGCAGGGGGTAGGGAACACTGAAGCTTTCTTT. This codes for CASSFLTARQGVGNTEAFF.

The chain recombines TRBV20-1 with TRBJ1-4, with D perhaps matching TRBD1 (6 bases). Per the germline V gene, CDR1 is DFQATT and CDR2 is SNEGSKA (reference sequence). CDR3 size: 11 residues. V was clipped by 3 bases and J by 8 bases, with 7 bases between them. For the CDR3, the DNA is TGCAGTGCTAGGGACAGCGAAAAACTGTTTTTT. It specifies CSARDSEKLFF.

This chain uses TRBV4-2 with TRBJ2-1; D is undetermined. Trimming stripped 1 base from V and 3 bases from J, with 4 bases between. The CDR3 is 13 residues long. The germline V gene encodes CDR1 LGHNA and CDR2 YNFKEQ. CDR3 residues: CASSQAVYNEQFF. Here the CDR3 DNA reads TGTGCCAGCAGCCAAGCGGTCTACAATGAGCAGTTCTTC.

This chain joins TRBV28 and TRBJ1-5, with a tentative D call TRBD1 (5 bases). The germline gives CDR1 MDHEN, CDR2 SYDVKM. V lost 3 bases and J lost 6, with 12 bases in between. The CDR3 spans 14 residues. CDR3 nucleotides: TGTGCCAGCAGTTTCGACAGAACAATTCAGCCCCAGCATTTT. Protein product: CASSFDRTIQPQHF.

J is TRBJ2-1 and V is TRBV27, with 8 nucleotides matching TRBD2. Germline loops: CDR1 MNHEY, CDR2 SMNVEV (reference sequence). This CDR3 has 14 amino acids. After removal of 9 bases from V and 3 bases from J, the junction contained 7 bases not matched to a gene. Written as DNA, the CDR3 is TGTGCCAGTGGACTTAGCGGGAACTACAATGAGCAGTTCTTC. This translates into CASGLSGNYNEQFF.

This clone was seen once. This sequence joins TRBV2 and TRBJ2-3, with 10 bases identical to TRBD2. This CDR3 has 18 amino acids. Trimming at V came to 4 bases and at J to 2 bases, leaving 12 bases not matched to a gene. Germline loops: CDR1 SNHLY, CDR2 FYNNEI. The chain's CDR3 is CASSGGLAGEFFTDTQYF. The CDR3 region has the DNA TGTGCCAGCAGTGGGGGGCTAGCGGGAGAGTTTTTCACAGATACGCAGTATTTT.

The rearrangement links TRBV5-1 to TRBJ2-1, with 8 positions matching TRBD2. Germline-derived CDR1 and CDR2 are SGHRS and YFSETQ. CDR3 size: 17 residues. Trimming cost V 1 base and J 8 bases; bases outside gene matches: 14. The chain's CDR3 is CASSLFSGTRIGDEQFF. The CDR3 bases are TGCGCCAGCAGCTTGTTTAGCGGGACCCGTATTGGGGATGAGCAGTTCTTC.

The J gene is TRBJ1-5, the V gene TRBV7-2; 7 nucleotides agree with TRBD1. CDR1 and CDR2 from the germline V gene are SGHTA and FQGNSA. V lost 4 bases and J lost 0; bases outside the gene matches: 3. CDR3 length: 15 amino acids. CDR3 residues: CASSSGTVSNQPQHF. DNA of the CDR3: TGTGCCAGCAGCTCCGGGACAGTTAGCAATCAGCCCCAGCATTTT. Combining the CDR3 with reference TRBV7-2 and TRBJ1-5 gives the whole variable domain GAGVSQSPSNKVTEKGKDVELRCDPISGHTALYWYRQSLGQGLEFLIYFQGNSAPDKSGLPSDRFSAERTGGSVSTLTIQRTQQEDSAVYLCASSSGTVSNQPQHFGDGTRLSIL.

This chain links TRBV27 with TRBJ2-7; D is ambiguous. The CDR3 is 14 residues long. The germline V and J ends were trimmed by 4 bases and 0 bases, with 10 bases remaining between them. Germline lookup yields CDR1 MNHEY and CDR2 SMNVEV (reference sequence). This chain's CDR3 is CASSSSWSSYEQYF. Here the CDR3 DNA reads TGTGCCAGCAGTTCATCGTGGAGCTCCTACGAGCAGTACTTC.

The chain recombines TRBV7-9 with TRBJ2-7; a possible D gene is TRBD1 (6 bases). CDR3 size: 13 residues. CDR1 and CDR2 from the germline V gene are SEHNR and FQNEAQ (reference sequence). Trimming took 1 base from V and 4 from J, leaving 8 bases between them. In DNA form, the CDR3 reads TGTGCCAGCAGCTTAGGAGGGGGTTACGAGCAGTACTTC. Translation: CASSLGGGYEQYF.

The chain employs TRBV13 and TRBJ2-1; 13 nucleotides match TRBD2. This CDR3 contains 17 residues. V lost 5 bases, J lost 8 bases, and 12 bases stayed unmatched. From germline, CDR1 is PRHDT and CDR2 FYEKMQ (reference sequence). The CDR3 DNA reads TGTGCCAGCAGCACGAACACGGGACTAGCGGGATCGTATGAGCAGTTCTTC. It is translated as CASSTNTGLAGSYEQFF.

This CDR3 is CASSGVVGGPWEQFF. DNA for the CDR3: TGTGCCAGCAGTGGAGTAGTGGGAGGGCCATGGGAGCAGTTCTTC. The chain joins TRBV27 to TRBJ2-1, with TRBD2 matching 7 bases. From germline, CDR1 is MNHEY and CDR2 SMNVEV (reference sequence). CDR3 size: 15 residues. V was pared by 5 bases and J by 10 bases, with 14 bases of the junction left unmatched.

The chain carries TRBV4-1 and TRBJ2-7; D is possibly TRBD2 (5 bases). This CDR3 is 12 amino acids long. With 3 bases removed from V and 8 bases from J, the gap between germline ends came to 11 bases. CDR1 is MGHRA and CDR2 is YSYEKL in the germline V gene. CDR3 DNA: TGCGCCAGCAGCCAGAATAGGGAGCAGCAGTACTTC. Its protein is CASSQNREQQYF.

This clone showed up just once. The chain carries TRBV28 and TRBJ2-1; D call uncertain. CDR1 and CDR2 from the germline V gene are MDHEN and SYDVKM. V shed 3 bases and J shed 2 bases, with 11 bases lying between them. This CDR3 has 15 amino acids. DNA of the CDR3: TGTGCCAGCAGTTTCCGCCAGGAACCCTACAATGAGCAGTTCTTC. Protein product: CASSFRQEPYNEQFF.

This chain joins TRBV19 and TRBJ1-1; TRBD1 might be the D (6 bases). The CDR3 is made up of 16 amino acids. Trimming cost V 7 bases and J 3 bases, with 21 bases left between them. The germline V gene has CDR1 LNHDA and CDR2 SQIVND (reference sequence). The CDR3: CASKSPMGAIYTEAFF. In DNA form, the CDR3 reads TGTGCCAGTAAATCTCCTATGGGGGCAATTTACACTGAAGCTTTCTTT.

This rearrangement joins TRBV27 to TRBJ2-1, with D hard to call. V was shortened by 8 bases and J by 4 bases, with 6 bases between the two germline ends. The CDR3 runs 11 residues. Germline V CDR1 and CDR2: MNHEY, SMNVEV (reference sequence). CDR3 region: CASGLYNEQFF. The CDR3 region has the DNA TGTGCCAGCGGGCTTTACAATGAGCAGTTCTTC.

The chain uses TRBV6-5 and TRBJ2-5; 8 nucleotides match TRBD1. The CDR3 extends over 13 amino acids. V was pared by 7 bases and J by 5 bases, with 6 bases of the junction left unmatched. In germline, CDR1 is MNHEY, CDR2 SVGAGI. In nucleotides, the CDR3 is TGTGCCAGCACCCAGGGGGCGCATGAGACCCAGTACTTC. Amino acid sequence: CASTQGAHETQYF.

The chain combines TRBV6-6 with TRBJ2-5; a weak D match, TRBD1 (5 bases). CDR1 MNHNY and CDR2 SVGAGI come from the germline V gene (reference sequence). Between the trimmed V and J ends, which lost 4 bases and 7 bases, there was a span of 13 bases. This CDR3 region has 13 residues. CDR3 residues: CASSSGSRWTQYF. CDR3 DNA sequence: TGTGCCAGCAGTTCAGGGTCGCGCTGGACCCAGTACTTC.

The chain is built from TRBV10-3 and TRBJ1-4; 7 bases agree with TRBD1. J lost 5 bases, V lost 3 bases, and 6 bases had no gene match. This CDR3 spans 15 amino acids. Per the germline V gene, CDR1 is ENHRY and CDR2 is SYGVKD. The CDR3 nucleotides read TGTGCCATCAGTGATCGGACAGGTCAAAATGAAAAACTGTTTTTT. Translated, it gives CAISDRTGQNEKLFF.

This chain links TRBV28 with TRBJ1-2; no definite D call. Germline V gene lookup returns CDR1 MDHEN and CDR2 SYDVKM. The CDR3 is 14 residues long. Between the trimmed V and J ends, which lost 8 bases and 0 bases, there was a span of 13 bases. CDR3 in amino acids: CASLTPFANYGYTF. Here the CDR3 DNA reads TGTGCCAGCCTGACACCATTTGCTAACTATGGCTACACCTTC.

V and J are TRBV28 and TRBJ2-1; D is possibly TRBD1 (6 bases). V dropped 6 bases and J dropped 4 bases, with 10 bases sitting between them. Looked up from germline, CDR1 is MDHEN and CDR2 is SYDVKM. This CDR3 is 13 amino acids long. This CDR3 is CASSLGQYNEQFF. CDR3 nucleotides: TGTGCCAGCAGCCTGGGACAATACAATGAGCAGTTCTTC.

The rearrangement joins TRBV13 to TRBJ2-2; perhaps TRBD1 as D (6 bases). Germline V lookup: CDR1 PRHDT, CDR2 FYEKMQ (reference sequence). This CDR3 is 17 amino acids long. V was pared by 6 bases and J by 4 bases, with 21 bases between. CDR3 region: CASSSGTIPRGTGELFF. Here the CDR3 DNA reads TGTGCCAGCAGTTCCGGGACAATCCCGCGAGGCACCGGGGAGCTGTTTTTT.

The chain joins TRBV19 to TRBJ2-7; 7 bases fit TRBD1. Germline CDR1 is LNHDA and CDR2 is SQIVND (reference sequence). The length of the CDR3 is 17 residues. V shed 3 bases and J 4 bases; nucleotides not matched to a gene: 15. CDR3: CASSIGSGQAGLYEQYF. The CDR3 DNA sequence: TGTGCCAGTAGTATTGGCTCCGGACAGGCCGGGCTATACGAGCAGTACTTC.

The count of this clone is one. This sequence joins TRBV7-8 and TRBJ2-1, with D uncertain. With 0 bases removed from V and 14 bases from J, the gap between germline ends came to 14 bases. The CDR3 loop spans 13 amino acids. The germline V gene encodes CDR1 SGHVS and CDR2 FQNEAQ. The CDR3 loop reads CASSLASGFEEFF. CDR3 bases: TGTGCCAGCAGCTTAGCGTCCGGGTTCGAGGAGTTCTTC.